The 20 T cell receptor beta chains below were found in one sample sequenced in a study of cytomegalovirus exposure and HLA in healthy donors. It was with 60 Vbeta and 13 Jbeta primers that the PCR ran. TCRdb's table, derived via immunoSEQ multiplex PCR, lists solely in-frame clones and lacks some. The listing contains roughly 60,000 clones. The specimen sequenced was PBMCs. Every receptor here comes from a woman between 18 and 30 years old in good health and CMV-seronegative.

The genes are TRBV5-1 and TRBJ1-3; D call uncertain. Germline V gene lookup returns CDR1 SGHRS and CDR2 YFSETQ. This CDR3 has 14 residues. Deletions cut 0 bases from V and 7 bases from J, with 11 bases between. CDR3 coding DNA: TGCGCCAGCAGCTTGGGTGGAGCGCGGAACACCATATATTTT. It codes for CASSLGGARNTIYF. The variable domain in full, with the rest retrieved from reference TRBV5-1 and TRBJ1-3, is KAGVTQTPRYLIKTRGQQVTLSCSPISGHRSVSWYQQTPGQGLQFLFEYFSETQRNKGNFPGRFSGRQFSNSRSEMNVSTLELGDSALYLCASSLGGARNTIYFGEGSWLTVV.

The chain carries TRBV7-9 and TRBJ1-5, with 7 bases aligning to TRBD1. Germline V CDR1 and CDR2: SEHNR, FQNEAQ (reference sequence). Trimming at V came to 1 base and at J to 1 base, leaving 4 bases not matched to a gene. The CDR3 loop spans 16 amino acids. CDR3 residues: CASSLVRRGSNQPQHF. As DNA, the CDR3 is TGTGCCAGCAGCTTAGTACGCAGGGGGAGCAATCAGCCCCAGCATTTT. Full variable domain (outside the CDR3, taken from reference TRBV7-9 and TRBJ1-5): DTGVSQNPRHKITKRGQNVTFRCDPISEHNRLYWYRQTLGQGPEFLTYFQNEAQLEKSRLLSDRFSAERPKGSFSTLEIQRTEQGDSAMYLCASSLVRRGSNQPQHFGDGTRLSIL.

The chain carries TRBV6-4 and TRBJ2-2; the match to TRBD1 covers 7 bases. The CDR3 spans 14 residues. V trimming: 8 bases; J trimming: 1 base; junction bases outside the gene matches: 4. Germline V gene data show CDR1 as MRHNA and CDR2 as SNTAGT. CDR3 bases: TGTGCCAGCTCCGGGACAGAGAACACCGGGGAGCTGTTTTTT. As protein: CASSGTENTGELFF.

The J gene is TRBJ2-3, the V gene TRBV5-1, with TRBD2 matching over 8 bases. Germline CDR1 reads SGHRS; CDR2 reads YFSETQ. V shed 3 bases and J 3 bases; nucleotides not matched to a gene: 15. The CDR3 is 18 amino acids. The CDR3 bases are TGCGCCAGCAGCTCTGTAGTGAGCGGGAGAAGGGAAACAGATACGCAGTATTTT. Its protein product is CASSSVVSGRRETDTQYF. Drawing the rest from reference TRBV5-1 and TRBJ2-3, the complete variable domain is KAGVTQTPRYLIKTRGQQVTLSCSPISGHRSVSWYQQTPGQGLQFLFEYFSETQRNKGNFPGRFSGRQFSNSRSEMNVSTLELGDSALYLCASSSVVSGRRETDTQYFGPGTRLTVL.

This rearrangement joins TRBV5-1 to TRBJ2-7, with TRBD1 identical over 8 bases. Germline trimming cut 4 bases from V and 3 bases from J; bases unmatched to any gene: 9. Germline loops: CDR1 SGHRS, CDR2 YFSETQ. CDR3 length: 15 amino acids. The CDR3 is CASSRTSTGGYEQYF. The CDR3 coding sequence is TGCGCCAGCAGCCGGACAAGTACAGGGGGCTACGAGCAGTACTTC.

The CDR3 is CASSPNRGSDGYTF. CDR3 sequence (DNA): TGTGCCAGCTCACCTAACAGGGGTTCGGATGGCTACACCTTC. This chain uses TRBV18 with TRBJ1-2, with 7 bases aligning to TRBD1. CDR1 and CDR2 from the germline V gene are KGHSH and LQKENI. CDR3 size: 14 residues. V trimming: 3 bases; J trimming: 6 bases; junction bases outside the gene matches: 7.

The CDR3 loop is CASSWSGDSTDTQYF. DNA for the CDR3: TGCGCCAGCAGCTGGAGCGGGGATAGCACAGATACGCAGTATTTT. V usage is TRBV5-1 and J usage is TRBJ2-3; 7 bases fit TRBD2. CDR3 length equals 15 residues. With V trimmed by 3 bases and J by 0 bases, 4 bases remained unmatched. Germline values: CDR1 SGHRS, CDR2 YFSETQ.

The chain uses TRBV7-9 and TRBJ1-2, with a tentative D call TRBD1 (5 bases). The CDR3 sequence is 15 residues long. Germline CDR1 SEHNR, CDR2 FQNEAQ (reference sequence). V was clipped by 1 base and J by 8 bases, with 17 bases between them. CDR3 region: CASSLGPGGDRGYTF. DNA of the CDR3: TGTGCCAGCAGCTTAGGCCCTGGAGGGGATCGGGGCTACACCTTC.

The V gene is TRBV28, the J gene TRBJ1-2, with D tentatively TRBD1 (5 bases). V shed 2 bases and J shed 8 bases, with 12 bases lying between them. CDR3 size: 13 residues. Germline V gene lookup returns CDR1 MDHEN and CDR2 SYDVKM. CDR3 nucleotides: TGTGCCAGCAGTTTAGAACAGGCTCGGGGCTACACCTTC. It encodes CASSLEQARGYTF.

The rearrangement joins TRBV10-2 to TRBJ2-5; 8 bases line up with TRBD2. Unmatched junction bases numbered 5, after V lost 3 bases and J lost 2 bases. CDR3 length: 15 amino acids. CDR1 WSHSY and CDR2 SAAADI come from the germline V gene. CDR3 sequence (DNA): TGCGCCAGCAGTGATGCGGGGGGAGGGCAAGAGACCCAGTACTTC. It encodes CASSDAGGGQETQYF.

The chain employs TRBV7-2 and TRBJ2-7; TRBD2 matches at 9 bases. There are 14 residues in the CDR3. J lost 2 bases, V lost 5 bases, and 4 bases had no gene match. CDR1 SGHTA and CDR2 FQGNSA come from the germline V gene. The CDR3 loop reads CASSRSGSAYEQYF. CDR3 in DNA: TGTGCCAGCAGCCGTAGCGGGAGCGCCTACGAGCAGTACTTC. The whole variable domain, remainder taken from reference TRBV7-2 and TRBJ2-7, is GAGVSQSPSNKVTEKGKDVELRCDPISGHTALYWYRQSLGQGLEFLIYFQGNSAPDKSGLPSDRFSAERTGGSVSTLTIQRTQQEDSAVYLCASSRSGSAYEQYFGPGTRLTVT.

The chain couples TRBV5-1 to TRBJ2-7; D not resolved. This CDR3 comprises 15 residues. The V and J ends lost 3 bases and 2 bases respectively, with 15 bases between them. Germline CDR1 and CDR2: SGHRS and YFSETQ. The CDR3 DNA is TGCGCCAGCAGCTCCGATCACGCGATCCCCTACGAGCAGTACTTC. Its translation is CASSSDHAIPYEQYF.

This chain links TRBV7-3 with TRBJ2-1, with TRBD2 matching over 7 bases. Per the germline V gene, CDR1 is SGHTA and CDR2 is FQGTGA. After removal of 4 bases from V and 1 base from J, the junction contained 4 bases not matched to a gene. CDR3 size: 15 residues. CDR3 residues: CASSSLGGSYNEQFF. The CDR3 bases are TGTGCCAGCAGCTCCCTGGGAGGGTCCTACAATGAGCAGTTCTTC.

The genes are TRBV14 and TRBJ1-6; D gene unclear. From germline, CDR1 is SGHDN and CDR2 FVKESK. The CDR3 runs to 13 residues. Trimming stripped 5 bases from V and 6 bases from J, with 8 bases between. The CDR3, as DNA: TGTGCCAGCAGCGTGGCAGTTAATTCACCCCTCCACTTT. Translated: CASSVAVNSPLHF.

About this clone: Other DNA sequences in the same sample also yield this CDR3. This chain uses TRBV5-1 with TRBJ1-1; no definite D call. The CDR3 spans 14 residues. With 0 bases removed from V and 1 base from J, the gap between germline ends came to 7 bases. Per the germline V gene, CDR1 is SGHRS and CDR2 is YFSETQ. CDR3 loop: CASSLVRGNTEAFF. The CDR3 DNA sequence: TGCGCCAGCAGCTTGGTTCGGGGGAACACTGAAGCTTTCTTT. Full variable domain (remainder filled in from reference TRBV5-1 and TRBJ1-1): KAGVTQTPRYLIKTRGQQVTLSCSPISGHRSVSWYQQTPGQGLQFLFEYFSETQRNKGNFPGRFSGRQFSNSRSEMNVSTLELGDSALYLCASSLVRGNTEAFFGQGTRLTVV.

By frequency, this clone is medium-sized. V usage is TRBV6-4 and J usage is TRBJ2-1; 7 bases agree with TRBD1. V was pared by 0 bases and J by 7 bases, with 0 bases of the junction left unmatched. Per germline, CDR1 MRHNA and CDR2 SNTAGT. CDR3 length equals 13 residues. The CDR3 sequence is CASSDSDRNEQFF. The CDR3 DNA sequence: TGTGCCAGCAGTGACTCGGACAGGAATGAGCAGTTCTTC.

The CDR3 region has the DNA TGTGCCAGCAGCATATCGGCGGGAGGGAATGAGCAGTTCTTC. Translating it yields CASSISAGGNEQFF. J is TRBJ2-1 and V is TRBV7-8; 9 nucleotides align to TRBD2. The germline CDR1 and CDR2 sequences are SGHVS and FQNEAQ. The CDR3 sequence is 14 residues long. The J segment lost 7 bases and the V segment lost 5 bases, leaving 6 bases of the junction unmatched.

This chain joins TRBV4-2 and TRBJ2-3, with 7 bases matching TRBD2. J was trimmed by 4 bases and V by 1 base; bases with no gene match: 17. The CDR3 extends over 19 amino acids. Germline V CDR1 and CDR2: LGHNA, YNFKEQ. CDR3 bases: TGTGCCAGCAGCCAAGTTTGGCCCAGCGGGATTTCTTTTGCAGATACGCAGTATTTT. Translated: CASSQVWPSGISFADTQYF.

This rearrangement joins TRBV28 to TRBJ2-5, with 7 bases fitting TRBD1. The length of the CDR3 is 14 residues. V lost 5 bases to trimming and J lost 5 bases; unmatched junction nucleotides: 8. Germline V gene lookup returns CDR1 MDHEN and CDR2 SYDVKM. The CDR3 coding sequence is TGTGCCAGCAGTGAGACAGGGCGGAGGGAGACCCAGTACTTC. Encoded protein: CASSETGRRETQYF.

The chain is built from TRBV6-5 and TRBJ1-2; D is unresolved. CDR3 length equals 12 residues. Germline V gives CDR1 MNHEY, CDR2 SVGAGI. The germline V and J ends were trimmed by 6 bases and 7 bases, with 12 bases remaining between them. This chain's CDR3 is CASSRDSGGYTF. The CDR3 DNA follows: TGTGCCAGCAGCCGTGATTCAGGTGGCTACACCTTC.